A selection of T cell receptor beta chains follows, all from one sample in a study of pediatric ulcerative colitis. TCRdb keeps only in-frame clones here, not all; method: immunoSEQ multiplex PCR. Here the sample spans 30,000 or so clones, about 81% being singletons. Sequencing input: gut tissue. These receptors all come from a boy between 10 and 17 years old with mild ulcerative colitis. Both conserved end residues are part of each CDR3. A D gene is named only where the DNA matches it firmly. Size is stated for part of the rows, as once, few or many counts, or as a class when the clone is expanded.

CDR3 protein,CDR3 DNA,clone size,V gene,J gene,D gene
CASSTGNPGNTIYF,TGCGCCAGCAGCACAGGGAACCCTGGAAACACCATATATTTT,few,TRBV10-1,TRBJ1-3,.
CAWTEDSYYGYTF,TGTGCCTGGACTGAAGACAGTTACTATGGCTACACCTTC,.,TRBV30,TRBJ1-2,.
CASSFTGGGRYTGELFF,TGTGCCAGCAGCTTTACAGGGGGCGGTCGATACACCGGGGAGCTGTTTTTT,once,TRBV7-6,TRBJ2-2,TRBD1
CASSVNNYGYTF,TGTGCCAGCAGCGTAAATAACTATGGCTACACCTTC,once,TRBV9,TRBJ1-2,.
CASRGRGGNEQYF,TGTGCCAGCAGAGGCAGGGGGGGTAACGAGCAGTACTTC,.,TRBV2,TRBJ2-7,.
CASNSRTGEDYEQYF,TGTGCCAGCAACTCTCGCACAGGGGAGGACTACGAGCAGTACTTC,few,TRBV5-4,TRBJ2-7,.
CASSLPRQLSYEQYF,TGTGCCAGCAGCTTGCCGAGACAGCTCTCCTACGAGCAGTACTTC,.,TRBV11-3,TRBJ2-7,.
CASSQPTSGGFYEQFF,TGCGCCAGCAGCCAACCGACTAGCGGGGGGTTCTATGAGCAGTTCTTC,once,TRBV4-1,TRBJ2-1,TRBD2
CASSPWDRRDTEAFF,TGTGCCAGCAGCCCATGGGACAGGAGAGACACTGAAGCTTTCTTT,.,TRBV7-6,TRBJ1-1,TRBD1
CASSQDWGLAGAGELFF,TGCGCCAGCAGCCAAGATTGGGGACTAGCGGGGGCCGGGGAGCTGTTTTTT,few,TRBV4-1,TRBJ2-2,TRBD2
CASSLPGQGDSPLHF,TGTGCCAGTAGTTTACCCGGACAGGGGGATTCACCCCTCCACTTT,few,TRBV19,TRBJ1-6,TRBD1
CASSPTGGAWTEAFF,TGTGCCAGTAGCCCGACAGGGGGAGCATGGACTGAAGCTTTCTTT,.,TRBV19,TRBJ1-1,TRBD1
CASSLARVGFDGYTF,TGTGCCAGCAGCTTAGCGCGGGTAGGGTTCGATGGCTACACCTTC,.,TRBV7-6,TRBJ1-2,.
CASSSGPFGELFF,TGTGCCAGCAGCTCCGGCCCTTTCGGGGAGCTGTTTTTT,.,TRBV7-7,TRBJ2-2,.
CAILASPRDRGSGAKNIQYF,TGCGCCATCCTGGCCTCCCCCCGGGACAGGGGATCGGGAGCCAAAAACATTCAGTACTTC,once,TRBV10-2,TRBJ2-4,TRBD1
CASRNRGDGYTF,TGTGCCAGCAGGAACAGGGGGGACGGCTACACCTTC,.,TRBV6-1,TRBJ1-2,TRBD1
CASSRTGYYDSPLHF,TGTGCCAGCAGTCGGACAGGGTACTATGATTCACCCCTCCACTTT,few,TRBV2,TRBJ1-6,TRBD1
CASSLGTGANTGELFF,TGTGCCAGCAGCCTCGGGACAGGGGCGAACACCGGGGAGCTGTTTTTT,.,TRBV5-4,TRBJ2-2,TRBD1
CASSPPGSTGLGTEAFF,TGTGCCAGCAGTCCCCCTGGCTCGACAGGGTTGGGGACTGAAGCTTTCTTT,.,TRBV5-4,TRBJ1-1,TRBD1
CATSRGTSGGRNEQFF,TGTGCCACCAGCAGGGGGACTAGCGGGGGCAGGAATGAGCAGTTCTTC,.,TRBV15,TRBJ2-1,TRBD2
CASSRNPSGANVLTF,TGTGCCAGCAGCAGAAATCCCTCTGGGGCCAACGTCCTGACTTTC,.,TRBV9,TRBJ2-6,.
CASSNLAGRPDTQYF,TGTGCCAGCAGCAACCTAGCGGGGAGACCAGATACGCAGTATTTT,.,TRBV4-2,TRBJ2-3,TRBD2